This TCR beta chain is drawn from a study of siplizumab effects on memory and regulatory T cells. General study points: Tregs proliferating in siplizumab cultures lacked confirmation of their suppressive function. The diversity of naive T cells seemed greater than that of memory cells, and their alloresponse contribution seemed major. Reactions containing siplizumab showed mappable alloreactive CD4+ clones averaging approximately 75% Treg-derived, versus roughly 25% in controls.

The V and J ends lost 0 bases and 1 base respectively, with 4 bases between them. Germline V gene lookup returns CDR1 SEHNR and CDR2 FQNEAQ (reference sequence). The CDR3 contains 13 residues. The table came from immunoSEQ multiplex PCR; TCRdb's copy has only in-frame clones and leaves some out. Of roughly 62,000 clones listed, 93% are singletons. Comments on this clone: The antigen is not known.

The sequence was obtained from a human donor in good health. The sample taken for sequencing was CD8+ T cells sorted from blood. This chain uses TRBV7-9 with TRBJ2-7; D call uncertain. DNA for the CDR3: TGTGCCAGCAGCTTAGCCAGTTCCTACGAGCAGTACTTC. This encodes CASSLASSYEQYF.